This T cell receptor beta chain was recovered during a study of blood T cell repertoires in COVID-19. Study at large: The samples span acute and convalescent COVID-19 from the United States, Italy and Spain. Sources were T cells, B-cell-depleted T cells, or PBMCs; the material itself was cDNA or gDNA.

In the study's own analysis: Reference gene primers were amplified, and this amplification served to estimate nucleated cell counts. Measured with immunoSEQ multiplex PCR; TCRdb has only the in-frame clones, and not every one. The V and J calls and clone size were taken over from that table, and D and trimming were inferred from the DNA. The table has approximately 150,000 clones, around 72% seen once. Germline loops: CDR1 ENHRY, CDR2 SYGVKD. Trimming removed 10 bases from V and 0 bases from J, with 9 bases in between. CDR3 length equals 12 residues. This chain uses TRBV10-3 with TRBJ1-1; TRBD1 is a possible D gene (6 bases). The origin of this receptor is a woman aged 55-70 years with acute or convalescent COVID-19. The sequenced sample was peripheral blood. The CDR3 spells CATGQLNTEAFF. The CDR3 coding sequence is TGTGCCACGGGACAATTGAACACTGAAGCTTTCTTT.